This T cell receptor (beta chain) was documented in a study of T cells in localized non-small cell lung cancer. Study findings and constraints: Heterogeneity within the tumor remains possible, as just one region underwent sequencing.

Here immunoSEQ multiplex PCR was the method, and the copy in TCRdb shows in-frame clones only, minus some. The table includes approximately 41,000 clones, roughly 86% detected once. The length of the CDR3 is 14 residues. Deletions cut 4 bases from V and 3 bases from J, with 14 bases between. The germline V gene encodes CDR1 SGHKS and CDR2 YYEKEE (reference sequence). A note on this clone: Its antigen is still unknown.

This clonotype was sampled from a woman aged 18 to 55 with stage III lung adenocarcinoma. The sequences come from peripheral blood, collected before any cancer treatment. This chain connects TRBV5-5 to TRBJ2-7; D is undetermined. This chain's CDR3 is CASSPLGGDYEQYF. As DNA, the CDR3 is TGTGCCAGCAGCCCATTGGGTGGGGACTACGAGCAGTACTTC.